The present T cell receptor (beta chain) was sequenced within a study of CD8 T cells in ankylosing spondylitis. Whole-study findings and limits: Relatively rare in peripheral blood, disease-linked clones were also CD8+. Prior literature has documented some motif variants in synovial fluid and blood from reactive arthritis.

Using quantitative 5'-RACE with molecular barcodes, the authors made TCR beta libraries. MiXCR was run by TCRdb on the 5' RACE reads, yielding one entry per CDR3 protein. The sample consists of 160,000 or so distinct CDR3 sequences, 9.8% of them appearing once. There are many counts of this clonotype. The antigen is not known. This sequence originates from a female donor with ankylosing spondylitis or in good health (not recorded which). Sequencing used blood, either unsorted or a sorted T cell fraction (not recorded which).

The CDR3 region is CASWGTGDDEQYF. The DNA of the CDR3 is TGTGCCAGTTGGGGGACAGGGGATGATGAGCAGTACTTC. This chain links TRBV19 with TRBJ2-7, with 10 positions matching TRBD1. The CDR3 covers 13 residues. Per germline, CDR1 LNHDA and CDR2 SQIVND (reference sequence). Trimming removed 8 bases from V and 7 bases from J; junction bases left unmatched: 8. Complete variable domain (other parts from reference TRBV19 and TRBJ2-7): DGGITQSPKYLFRKEGQNVTLSCEQNLNHDAMYWYRQDPGQGLRLIYYSQIVNDFQKGDIAEGYSVSREKKESFPLTVTSAQKNPTAFYLCASWGTGDDEQYFGPGTRLTVT.